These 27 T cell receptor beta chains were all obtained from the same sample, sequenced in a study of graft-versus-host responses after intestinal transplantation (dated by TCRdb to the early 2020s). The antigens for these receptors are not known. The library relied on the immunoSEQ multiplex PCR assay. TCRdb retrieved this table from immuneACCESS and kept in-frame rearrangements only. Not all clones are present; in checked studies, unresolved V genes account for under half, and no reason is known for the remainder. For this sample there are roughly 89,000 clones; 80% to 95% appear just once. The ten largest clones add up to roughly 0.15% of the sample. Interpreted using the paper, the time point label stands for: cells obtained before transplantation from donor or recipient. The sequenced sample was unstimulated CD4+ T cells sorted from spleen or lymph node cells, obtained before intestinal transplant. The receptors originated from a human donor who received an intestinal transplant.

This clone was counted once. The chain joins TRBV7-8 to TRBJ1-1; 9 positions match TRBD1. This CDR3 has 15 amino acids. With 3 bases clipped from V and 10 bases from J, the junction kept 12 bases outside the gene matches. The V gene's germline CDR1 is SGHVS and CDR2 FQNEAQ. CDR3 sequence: CASSFAGTGTLGAFF. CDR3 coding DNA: TGTGCCAGCAGCTTTGCCGGGACAGGGACGTTAGGAGCTTTCTTT.

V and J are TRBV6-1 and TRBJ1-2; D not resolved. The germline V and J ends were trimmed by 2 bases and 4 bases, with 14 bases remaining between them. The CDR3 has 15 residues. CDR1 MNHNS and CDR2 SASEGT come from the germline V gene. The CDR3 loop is CASSESPGISYGYTF. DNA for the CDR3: TGTGCCAGCAGTGAATCCCCAGGAATCTCCTATGGCTACACCTTC.

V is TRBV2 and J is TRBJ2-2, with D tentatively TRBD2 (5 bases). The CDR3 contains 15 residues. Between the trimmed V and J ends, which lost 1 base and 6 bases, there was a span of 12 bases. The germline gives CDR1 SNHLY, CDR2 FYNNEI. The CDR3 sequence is CASSEESGIPGELFF. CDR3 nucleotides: TGTGCCAGCAGTGAAGAGTCCGGGATTCCCGGGGAGCTGTTTTTT.

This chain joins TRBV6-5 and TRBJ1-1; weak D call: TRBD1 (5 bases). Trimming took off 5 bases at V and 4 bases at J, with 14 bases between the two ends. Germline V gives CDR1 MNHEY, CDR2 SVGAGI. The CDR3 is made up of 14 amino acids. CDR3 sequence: CASSPPGGGTEAFF. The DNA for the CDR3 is TGTGCCAGCAGTCCCCCTGGGGGGGGCACTGAAGCTTTCTTT.

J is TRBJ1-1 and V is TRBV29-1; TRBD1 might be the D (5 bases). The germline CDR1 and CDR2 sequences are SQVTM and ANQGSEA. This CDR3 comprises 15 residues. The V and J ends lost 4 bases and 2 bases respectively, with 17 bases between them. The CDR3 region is CSVVSLRGDNTEAFF. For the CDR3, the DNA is TGCAGCGTTGTGTCGCTCCGGGGGGACAACACTGAAGCTTTCTTT. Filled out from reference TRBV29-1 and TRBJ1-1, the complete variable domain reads SAVISQKPSRDICQRGTSLTIQCQVDSQVTMMFWYRQQPGQSLTLIATANQGSEATYESGFVIDKFPISRPNLTFSTLTVSNMSPEDSSIYLCSVVSLRGDNTEAFFGQGTRLTVV.

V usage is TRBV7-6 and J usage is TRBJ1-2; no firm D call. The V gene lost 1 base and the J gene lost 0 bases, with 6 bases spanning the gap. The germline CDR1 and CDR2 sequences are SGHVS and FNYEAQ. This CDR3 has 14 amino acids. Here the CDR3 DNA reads TGTGCCAGCAGCTTAGAACCTACTAACTATGGCTACACCTTC. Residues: CASSLEPTNYGYTF. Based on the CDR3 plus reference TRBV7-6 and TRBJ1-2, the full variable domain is GAGVSQSPRYKVTKRGQDVALRCDPISGHVSLYWYRQALGQGPEFLTYFNYEAQQDKSGLPNDRFSAERPEGSISTLTIQRTEQRDSAMYRCASSLEPTNYGYTFGSGTRLTVV.

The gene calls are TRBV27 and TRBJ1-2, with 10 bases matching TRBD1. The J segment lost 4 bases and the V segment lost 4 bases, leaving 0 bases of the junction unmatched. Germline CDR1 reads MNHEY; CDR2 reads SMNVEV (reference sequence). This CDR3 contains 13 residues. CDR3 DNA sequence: TGTGCCAGCAGTTGGACAGGGGGCTATGGCTACACCTTC. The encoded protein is CASSWTGGYGYTF.

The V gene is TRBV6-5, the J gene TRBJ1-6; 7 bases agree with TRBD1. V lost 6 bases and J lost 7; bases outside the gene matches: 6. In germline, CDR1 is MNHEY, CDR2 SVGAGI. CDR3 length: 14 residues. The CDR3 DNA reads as TGTGCCAGCAGGCAAACAGGGGAAAATTCACCCCTCCACTTT. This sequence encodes CASRQTGENSPLHF.

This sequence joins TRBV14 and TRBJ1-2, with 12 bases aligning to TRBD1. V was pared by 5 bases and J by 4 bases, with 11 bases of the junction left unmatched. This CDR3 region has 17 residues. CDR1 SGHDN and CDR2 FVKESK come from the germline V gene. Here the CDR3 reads CASSNAGTGGALYGYTF. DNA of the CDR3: TGTGCCAGCAGCAACGCCGGGACAGGGGGCGCTCTCTATGGCTACACCTTC. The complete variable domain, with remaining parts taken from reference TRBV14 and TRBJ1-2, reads EAGVTQFPSHSVIEKGQTVTLRCDPISGHDNLYWYRRVMGKEIKFLLHFVKESKQDESGMPNNRFLAERTGGTYSTLKVQPAELEDSGVYFCASSNAGTGGALYGYTFGSGTRLTVV.

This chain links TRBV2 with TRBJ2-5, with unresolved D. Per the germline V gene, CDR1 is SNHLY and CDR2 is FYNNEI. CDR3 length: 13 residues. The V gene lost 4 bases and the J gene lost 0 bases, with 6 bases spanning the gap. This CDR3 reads CASSASYQETQYF. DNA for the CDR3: TGTGCCAGCAGTGCTTCGTACCAAGAGACCCAGTACTTC.

The CDR3 DNA reads TGCGCCAGCAGCCCAAGATCAGGGGCCCCTGAAGCTTTCTTT. This encodes CASSPRSGAPEAFF. The V and J genes are TRBV4-1 and TRBJ1-1; maybe TRBD1 (6 bases). There are 14 residues in the CDR3. V dropped 4 bases and J dropped 6 bases, with 15 bases sitting between them. The germline V gene encodes CDR1 MGHRA and CDR2 YSYEKL.

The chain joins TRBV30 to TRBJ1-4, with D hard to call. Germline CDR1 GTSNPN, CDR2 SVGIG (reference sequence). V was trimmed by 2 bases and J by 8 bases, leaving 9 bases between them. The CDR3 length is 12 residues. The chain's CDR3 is CAWSSLTEKLFF. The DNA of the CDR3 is TGTGCCTGGAGTTCACTCACCGAAAAACTGTTTTTT.

The CDR3 nucleotides are TGTGCCAGCAGCTTAGACAGCTATGGCTACACCTTC. As protein: CASSLDSYGYTF. The chain is built from TRBV7-2 and TRBJ1-2, with D uncertain. Germline-derived CDR1 and CDR2 are SGHTA and FQGNSA. The CDR3 is 12 amino acids. Trimming cost V 1 base and J 4 bases, with 4 bases left between them.

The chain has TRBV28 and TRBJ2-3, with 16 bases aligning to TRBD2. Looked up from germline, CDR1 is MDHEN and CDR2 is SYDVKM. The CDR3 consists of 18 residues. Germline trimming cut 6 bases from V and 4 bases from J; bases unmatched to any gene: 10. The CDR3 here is CASSPGTSGRALADTQYF. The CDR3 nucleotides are TGTGCCAGCAGCCCCGGGACTAGCGGGAGGGCCCTCGCAGATACGCAGTATTTT.

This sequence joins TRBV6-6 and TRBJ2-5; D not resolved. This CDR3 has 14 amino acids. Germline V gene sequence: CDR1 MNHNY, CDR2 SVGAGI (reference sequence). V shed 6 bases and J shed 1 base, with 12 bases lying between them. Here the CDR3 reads CASRLPGSQETQYF. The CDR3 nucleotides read TGTGCCAGCAGACTACCCGGGTCCCAAGAGACCCAGTACTTC.

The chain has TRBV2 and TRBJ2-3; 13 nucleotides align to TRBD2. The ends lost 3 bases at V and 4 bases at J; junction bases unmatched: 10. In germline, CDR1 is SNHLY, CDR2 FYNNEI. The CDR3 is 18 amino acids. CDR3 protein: CASSDIRTSGSRSDTQYF. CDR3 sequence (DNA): TGTGCCAGCAGTGACATAAGGACTAGCGGGAGTAGGTCAGATACGCAGTATTTT.

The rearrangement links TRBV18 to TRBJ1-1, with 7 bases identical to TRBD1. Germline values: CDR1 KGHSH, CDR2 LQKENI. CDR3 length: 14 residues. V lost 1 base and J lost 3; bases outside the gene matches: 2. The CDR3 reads CASSPQGQHTEAFF. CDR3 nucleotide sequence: TGTGCCAGCTCACCACAGGGACAGCACACTGAAGCTTTCTTT.

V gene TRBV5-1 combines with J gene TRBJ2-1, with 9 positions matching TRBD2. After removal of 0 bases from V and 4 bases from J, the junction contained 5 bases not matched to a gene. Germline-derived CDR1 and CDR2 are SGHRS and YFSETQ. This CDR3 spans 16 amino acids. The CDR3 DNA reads TGCGCCAGCAGCTTGGTGAGCGGGGGGTTTTACAATGAGCAGTTCTTC. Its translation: CASSLVSGGFYNEQFF.

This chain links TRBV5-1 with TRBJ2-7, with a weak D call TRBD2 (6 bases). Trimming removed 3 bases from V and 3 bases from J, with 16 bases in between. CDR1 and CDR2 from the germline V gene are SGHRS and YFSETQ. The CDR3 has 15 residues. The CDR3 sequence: CASSSPRGEHYEQYF. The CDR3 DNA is TGCGCCAGCAGCTCCCCTCGCGGGGAACACTACGAGCAGTACTTC.

CDR3 in DNA: TGTGCCAGCAGCTTAGGATCGGGGTCTGAGTCACCCCTCCACTTT. It codes for CASSLGSGSESPLHF. The chain recombines TRBV7-9 with TRBJ1-6; D is uncertain. V dropped 1 base and J dropped 10 bases, with 14 bases sitting between them. The germline CDR1 and CDR2 sequences are SEHNR and FQNEAQ (reference sequence). This CDR3 comprises 15 residues.

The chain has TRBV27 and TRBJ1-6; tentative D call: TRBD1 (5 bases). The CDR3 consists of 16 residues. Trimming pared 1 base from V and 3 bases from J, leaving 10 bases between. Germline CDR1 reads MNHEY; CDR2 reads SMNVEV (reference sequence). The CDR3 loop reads CASSLLGAFYNSPLHF. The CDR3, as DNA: TGTGCCAGCAGTTTATTAGGGGCCTTCTATAATTCACCCCTCCACTTT.

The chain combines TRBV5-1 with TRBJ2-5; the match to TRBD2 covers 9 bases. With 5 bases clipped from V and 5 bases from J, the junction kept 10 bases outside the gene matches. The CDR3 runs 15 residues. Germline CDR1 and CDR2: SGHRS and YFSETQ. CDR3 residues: CASREGASGIETQYF. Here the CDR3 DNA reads TGCGCCAGCAGAGAGGGGGCTAGCGGGATTGAGACCCAGTACTTC.

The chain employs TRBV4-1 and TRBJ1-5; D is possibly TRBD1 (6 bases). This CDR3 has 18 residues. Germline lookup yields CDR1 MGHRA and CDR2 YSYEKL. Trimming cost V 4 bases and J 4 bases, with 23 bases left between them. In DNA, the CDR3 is TGCGCCAGCAGCCGAGAGGGGGTATCGGGGGGCTTGAATCAGCCCCAGCATTTT. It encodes CASSREGVSGGLNQPQHF.

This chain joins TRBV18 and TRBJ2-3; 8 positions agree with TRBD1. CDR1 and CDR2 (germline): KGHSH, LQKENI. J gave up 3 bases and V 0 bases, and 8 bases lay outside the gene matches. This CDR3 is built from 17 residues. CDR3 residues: CASSPPFGDRGTDTQYF. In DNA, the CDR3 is TGTGCCAGCTCACCACCATTTGGAGACAGGGGAACAGATACGCAGTATTTT.

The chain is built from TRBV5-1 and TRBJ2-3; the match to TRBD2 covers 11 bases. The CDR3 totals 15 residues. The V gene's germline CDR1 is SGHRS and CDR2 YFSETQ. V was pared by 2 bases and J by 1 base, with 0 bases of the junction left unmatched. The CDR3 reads CASSFSGGGTDTQYF. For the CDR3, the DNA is TGCGCCAGCAGCTTTAGCGGGGGGGGCACAGATACGCAGTATTTT.

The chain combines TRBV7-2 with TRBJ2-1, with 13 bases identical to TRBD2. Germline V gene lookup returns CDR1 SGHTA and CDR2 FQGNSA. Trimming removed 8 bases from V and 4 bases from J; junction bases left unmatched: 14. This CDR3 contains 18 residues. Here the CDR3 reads CASALYGTSGIQYNEQFF. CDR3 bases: TGTGCCAGCGCCCTTTACGGGACTAGCGGGATACAGTACAATGAGCAGTTCTTC.

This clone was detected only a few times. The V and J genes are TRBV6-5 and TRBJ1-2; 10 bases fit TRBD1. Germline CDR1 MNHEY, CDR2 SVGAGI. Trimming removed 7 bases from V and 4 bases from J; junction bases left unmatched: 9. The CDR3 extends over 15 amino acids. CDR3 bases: TGTGCCAGCAAGCCGCAGCGGGACAGGGGCTATGGCTACACCTTC. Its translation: CASKPQRDRGYGYTF.